This T cell receptor beta chain was recovered during a study of CD8+ T cells in alopecia areata. Treatment noted: oral pan-JAK inhibitor, 5-10 mg twice daily. RNA, once extracted, was reverse transcribed into cDNA for use as the sequencing template. The table came from immunoSEQ multiplex PCR; TCRdb's copy has only in-frame clones and leaves some out. This sample has about 190,000 clones, with roughly 64% found just once. From germline, CDR1 is SGDLS and CDR2 YYNGEE. V was trimmed by 0 bases and J by 5 bases, leaving 11 bases between them. CDR3 length equals 14 residues. Concerning this clone itself: Its antigen is undetermined.

The study's findings and limits: In lesional scalp, particularly from alopecia totalis/universalis, clonality was higher than in normal scalp.

The sequenced sample was CD8+ T cells sorted from blood, obtained at week 24, from a patient treated with tofacitinib. This receptor was identified in a human donor with alopecia areata. V is TRBV9 and J is TRBJ1-2; D is perhaps TRBD1 (6 bases). The CDR3: CASSVVGDKYGYTF. For the CDR3, the DNA is TGTGCCAGCAGCGTAGTGGGGGACAAGTATGGCTACACCTTC.